Each of the 5 T cell receptor beta chains below was sequenced from the same sample in a study of blood T cell repertoires in COVID-19. Assay: immunoSEQ multiplex PCR; the TCRdb copy retains only in-frame clones and omits some. The data hold almost 95,000 clones, with 72% observed a single time. Sequences were obtained from peripheral blood. These receptors all stem from a woman aged 55-69 years in a cohort sampled during active or convalescent COVID-19.

The chain combines TRBV2 with TRBJ1-6; D gene ambiguous. This CDR3 comprises 15 residues. Germline CDR1 is SNHLY and CDR2 is FYNNEI. V lost 4 bases and J lost 4, with 11 bases in between. Here the CDR3 reads CASSGGSGYNSPLHF. In DNA, the CDR3 is TGTGCCAGCAGTGGAGGGTCGGGGTATAATTCACCCCTCCACTTT.

The chain has TRBV6-6 and TRBJ2-1, with D possibly being TRBD2 (6 bases). Trimming took 0 bases from V and 0 from J, leaving 9 bases between them. The CDR3 runs to 16 residues. Per germline, CDR1 MNHNY and CDR2 SVGAGI (reference sequence). The CDR3 protein is CASSYSTGASYNEQFF. CDR3 bases: TGTGCCAGCAGTTACTCAACGGGAGCCTCCTACAATGAGCAGTTCTTC.

The V call is TRBV4-3, the J call TRBJ2-2; 12 nucleotides match TRBD2. This CDR3 has 17 residues. After removal of 3 bases from V and 4 bases from J, the junction contained 6 bases not matched to a gene. CDR1 LGHNA and CDR2 YSLEER come from the germline V gene. The DNA for the CDR3 is TGCGCCAGCAGCCAGCGACTAGCGGGGGAGGGCACCGGGGAGCTGTTTTTT. Encoded protein: CASSQRLAGEGTGELFF.

In this sample, this clone turned up a few times. This chain connects TRBV7-9 to TRBJ1-3; D gene uncertain. Trimming pared 2 bases from V and 4 bases from J, leaving 6 bases between. The CDR3 consists of 13 residues. The germline gives CDR1 SEHNR, CDR2 FQNEAQ (reference sequence). The CDR3 bases are TGTGCCAGCAGCTTACCTTCCGGAAACACCATATATTTT. Protein product: CASSLPSGNTIYF.

The rearrangement links TRBV6-2 or TRBV6-3 to TRBJ2-1; 11 bases map to TRBD2. Germline trimming cut 0 bases from V and 2 bases from J; bases unmatched to any gene: 3. This CDR3 comprises 17 residues. Per germline, CDR1 MNHEY and CDR2 SVGEGT. The CDR3 loop reads CASSYSIAGGPYNEQFF. DNA for the CDR3: TGTGCCAGCAGTTACTCGATAGCGGGGGGGCCCTACAATGAGCAGTTCTTC.